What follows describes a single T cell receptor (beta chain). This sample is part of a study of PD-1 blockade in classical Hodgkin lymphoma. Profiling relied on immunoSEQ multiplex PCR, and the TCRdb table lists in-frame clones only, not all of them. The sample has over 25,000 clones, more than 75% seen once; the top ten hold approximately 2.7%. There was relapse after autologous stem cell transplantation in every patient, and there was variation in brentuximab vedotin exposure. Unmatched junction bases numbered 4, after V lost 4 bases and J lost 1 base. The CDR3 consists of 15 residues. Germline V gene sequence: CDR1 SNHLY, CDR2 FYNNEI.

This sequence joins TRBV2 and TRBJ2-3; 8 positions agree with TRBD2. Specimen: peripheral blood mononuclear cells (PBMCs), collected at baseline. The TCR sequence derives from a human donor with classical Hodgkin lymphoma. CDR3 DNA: TGTGCCAGCAGTGGGGGACTAGTGGGCACAGATACGCAGTATTTT. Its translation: CASSGGLVGTDTQYF.